This passage covers 8 T cell receptor beta chains from one sample sequenced in a study of spatial heterogeneity in lung cancer. General observations from the study: How many expanded intratumoral alpha and beta TCRs were present tracked the tumor mutation count, which was a count of nonsynonymous mutations.

Their target antigens are unknown. Documented time point: sample taken at primary tumor resection. TCRdb used MiXCR to reprocess the 5' RACE reads, holding one entry per CDR3 protein. Found here are over 25,000 distinct CDR3 sequences, about 7.1% of them singletons; the top ten hold around 26%. Sequences were derived from lung tumor tissue, sampled at surgery. The receptor set was obtained from a male donor with early-stage non-small cell lung cancer.

The table lists this clonotype with many counts. The chain couples TRBV7-2 to TRBJ2-3, with 13 bases aligning to TRBD2. Trimming removed 5 bases from V and 2 bases from J; junction bases left unmatched: 1. The CDR3 loop spans 15 amino acids. Germline CDR1 and CDR2: SGHTA and FQGNSA. CDR3 in DNA: TGTGCCAGCAGCGGGACTAGCGGGGACACAGATACGCAGTATTTT. This sequence encodes CASSGTSGDTDTQYF.

The chain recombines TRBV20-1 with TRBJ1-4, with 7 bases lining up with TRBD1. The length of the CDR3 is 14 residues. Germline V gene data show CDR1 as DFQATT and CDR2 as SNEGSKA (reference sequence). V lost 3 bases to trimming and J lost 0 bases; unmatched junction nucleotides: 1. The CDR3 DNA follows: TGCAGTGCTAGTGACAGGGCAACTAATGAAAAACTGTTTTTT. This codes for CSASDRATNEKLFF.

This clonotype has a count of ten or more. The chain uses TRBV13 and TRBJ1-1; D ambiguous. Germline loops: CDR1 PRHDT, CDR2 FYEKMQ (reference sequence). V gave up 1 base and J gave up 3 bases, with 3 bases separating them. This CDR3 is 12 amino acids long. This CDR3 reads CASSLEDTEAFF. As DNA, the CDR3 is TGTGCCAGCAGCTTAGAGGACACTGAAGCTTTCTTT.

This clonotype was detected ten times or more. The chain is built from TRBV11-2 and TRBJ2-3; 7 nucleotides match TRBD2. The length of the CDR3 is 14 residues. Germline V gene lookup returns CDR1 SGHAT and CDR2 FQNNGV. With 2 bases clipped from V and 4 bases from J, the junction kept 3 bases outside the gene matches. The CDR3 protein is CASSLTSVADTQYF. DNA of the CDR3: TGTGCCAGCAGCTTAACTAGCGTGGCAGATACGCAGTATTTT. The variable domain in full, with the rest retrieved from reference TRBV11-2 and TRBJ2-3, is EAGVAQSPRYKIIEKRQSVAFWCNPISGHATLYWYQQILGQGPKLLIQFQNNGVVDDSQLPKDRFSAERLKGVDSTLKIQPAKLEDSAVYLCASSLTSVADTQYFGPGTRLTVL.

This clonotype was seen many times. The rearrangement joins TRBV6-5 to TRBJ2-7; 7 positions match TRBD2. Germline V gene lookup returns CDR1 MNHEY and CDR2 SVGAGI. The CDR3 consists of 14 residues. The V and J ends lost 5 bases and 5 bases, in that order; junction bases with no gene match: 9. CDR3 sequence (DNA): TGTGCCAGCAGTGATGGGGGGAGGGCTGACGAGCAGTACTTC. Translation gives CASSDGGRADEQYF.

In its sample, this clonotype is medium-sized. The chain links TRBV5-1 to TRBJ1-2; tentative D call: TRBD1 (5 bases). This CDR3 is built from 14 residues. Germline V gene sequence: CDR1 SGHRS, CDR2 YFSETQ. Trimming removed 5 bases from V and 0 bases from J, with 11 bases in between. The CDR3 here is CASSRDRTNYGYTF. The DNA of the CDR3 is TGCGCCAGCAGTCGGGACCGCACTAACTATGGCTACACCTTC.

This clonotype was detected many times. The V gene is TRBV5-1, the J gene TRBJ1-1; D gene ambiguous. The CDR3 consists of 15 residues. V lost 0 bases, J lost 6 bases, and 15 bases lay in between. Germline loops: CDR1 SGHRS, CDR2 YFSETQ. The CDR3 sequence is CASSLDQASVAEAFF. CDR3 coding DNA: TGCGCCAGCAGCTTGGATCAAGCTTCCGTGGCTGAAGCTTTCTTT. Filled out from reference TRBV5-1 and TRBJ1-1, the complete variable domain reads KAGVTQTPRYLIKTRGQQVTLSCSPISGHRSVSWYQQTPGQGLQFLFEYFSETQRNKGNFPGRFSGRQFSNSRSEMNVSTLELGDSALYLCASSLDQASVAEAFFGQGTRLTVV.

The sample holds many counts of this clonotype. The chain couples TRBV18 to TRBJ2-6, with 8 bases identical to TRBD1. This CDR3 comprises 20 residues. Trimming took 0 bases from V and 4 from J; bases not matched to a gene: 14. Germline CDR1 is KGHSH and CDR2 is LQKENI. CDR3 residues: CASSPPWQGAESAGANVLTF. The CDR3 bases are TGTGCCAGCTCACCACCGTGGCAGGGGGCCGAATCGGCCGGGGCCAACGTCCTGACTTTC.